The T cell receptor beta chain under discussion was sequenced for a study of prognosis after radiotherapy for stage I lung cancer. For the study at large: All of the enrolled patients had stage I non-small cell lung cancer, and they joined between April 2018 and 2019.

CDR3 length: 12 amino acids. With 8 bases removed from V and 6 bases from J, the gap between germline ends came to 13 bases. Germline CDR1 is MNHNS and CDR2 is SASEGT. General study results and limits: It was not determined whether the expanded TCR clones were tumor-specific.

At least ten counts were recorded for this clonotype. Antigen: not known. Two sampling time points were used, and about 5.9 milliliters of peripheral blood were drawn at each. Template was genomic DNA; TCR beta CDR3 amplified in two multiplex PCR rounds. First-round PCR employed TRBV- and TRBJ-specific primers for each gene. In TCRdb, the multiplex PCR reads were re-called with MiXCR into one record per CDR3 protein. The sample contains about 22,000 distinct CDR3 sequences, approximately 45% of which appear only once. Source: PBMCs, taken before or after stereotactic body radiation therapy (not recorded which). This rearrangement joins TRBV6-1 to TRBJ1-2, with D maybe TRBD1 (6 bases). The TCR sequence derives from a donor aged 50 or older with non-small cell lung cancer. CDR3 sequence: CASSPHRDGYTF. CDR3 bases: TGTGCCAGCTCCCCCCACAGGGATGGCTACACCTTC.